This T cell receptor beta chain was sequenced during a study of T cell responses to AZD1222 COVID-19 vaccine. Overall study results and limits: As reported, nearly half of all spike-specific TCRs target variant regions that are unmutated. Of the AZD1222 recipients, only five to seven were seropositive at baseline.

Germline CDR1 SGHRS, CDR2 YFSETQ. CDR3 size: 15 residues. The V gene end was trimmed by 1 base and the J gene end by 1 base; junction bases not matched to a gene: 3. Libraries were prepared by immunoSEQ multiplex PCR; TCRdb keeps only in-frame clonotypes and omits some of them. The sample carries some 150,000 clones, approximately 90% recorded once. In the case of this clone: Its antigen is currently unknown.

Researchers grouped second doses given at about 4 or about 12 weeks into one pool. The sequence was obtained from an adult who received the AZD1222 COVID-19 vaccine. The rearrangement joins TRBV5-1 to TRBJ2-5, with 8 bases lining up with TRBD1. The sample was peripheral blood, taken 28 days after the second AZD1222 dose. The CDR3 DNA reads as TGCGCCAGCAGCTTGAGGGGGACAGGCCAAGAGACCCAGTACTTC. The encoded protein is CASSLRGTGQETQYF. The full variable domain, with the rest looked up from reference TRBV5-1 and TRBJ2-5, is KAGVTQTPRYLIKTRGQQVTLSCSPISGHRSVSWYQQTPGQGLQFLFEYFSETQRNKGNFPGRFSGRQFSNSRSEMNVSTLELGDSALYLCASSLRGTGQETQYFGPGTRLLVL.